Presented here are 26 T cell receptor beta chains from one specimen sequenced in a study of T cells after posttransplantation cyclophosphamide. Data came from immunoSEQ multiplex PCR; TCRdb stores just in-frame clones and leaves some out. The specimen has roughly 32,000 clones, none found just once. Sequencing input: PBMCs. The receptor source for this set is a woman aged 25 to 39 in good health and a related stem cell transplant donor.

This sequence joins TRBV12-3 or TRBV12-4 and TRBJ2-1, with 9 bases lining up with TRBD2. CDR3 length: 15 residues. V shed 5 bases and J 9 bases; nucleotides not matched to a gene: 11. For the CDR3, the DNA is TGTGCCAGCAGTCCTCTGGCGGGGGGGCTGGGTGAGCAGTTCTTC. It yields the protein CASSPLAGGLGEQFF.

This clone was seen repeatedly, ten times or more. J is TRBJ2-2 and V is TRBV5-6; D gene ambiguous. The CDR3 is made up of 14 amino acids. V lost 4 bases, J lost 1 base, and 8 bases lay in between. Germline-derived CDR1 and CDR2 are SGHDT and YYEEEE. The CDR3 spells CASSPSLNTGELFF. The CDR3 DNA is TGTGCCAGCAGCCCTAGTTTGAACACCGGGGAGCTGTTTTTT.

This clone was detected ten times or more. The rearrangement links TRBV2 to TRBJ1-2; 8 bases fit TRBD1. V lost 5 bases, J lost 3 bases, and 8 bases stayed unmatched. The germline gives CDR1 SNHLY, CDR2 FYNNEI. The CDR3 has 15 residues. CDR3 in DNA: TGTGCCAGCAGTAAAACCGGGACAGGAGACTATGGCTACACCTTC. This encodes CASSKTGTGDYGYTF.

Many counts were recorded for this clone. The rearrangement links TRBV9 to TRBJ1-3; the D gene is possibly TRBD1 (6 bases). Trimming took 4 bases from V and 1 from J, leaving 12 bases between them. The CDR3 is made up of 15 amino acids. Germline V gives CDR1 SGDLS, CDR2 YYNGEE. CDR3: CASSITGTSGNTIYF. The CDR3 DNA is TGTGCCAGCAGCATAACAGGGACGTCTGGAAACACCATATATTTT. Full variable domain (outside the CDR3, taken from reference TRBV9 and TRBJ1-3): DSGVTQTPKHLITATGQRVTLRCSPRSGDLSVYWYQQSLDQGLQFLIQYYNGEERAKGNILERFSAQQFPDLHSELNLSSLELGDSALYFCASSITGTSGNTIYFGEGSWLTVV.

This clone was found a few times. The genes are TRBV18 and TRBJ2-7; D might be TRBD2 (7 bases). V shed 2 bases and J shed 2 bases, with 25 bases lying between them. CDR1 is KGHSH, CDR2 LQKENI, per germline. The CDR3 consists of 19 residues. The CDR3 spells CASSPGGETAGAPTYEQYF. For the CDR3, the DNA is TGTGCCAGCTCACCAGGTGGGGAAACTGCGGGGGCCCCCACCTACGAGCAGTACTTC.

The chain uses TRBV11-2 and TRBJ1-2; 12 nucleotides line up with TRBD1. The CDR3 sequence is 12 residues long. J was trimmed by 8 bases and V by 8 bases; bases with no gene match: 3. Germline assignment: CDR1 SGHAT and CDR2 FQNNGV. The CDR3 spells CASLGQGAGYTF. The CDR3 DNA reads TGTGCCAGCCTGGGACAGGGGGCGGGCTACACCTTC.

This clone was found many times. J is TRBJ1-6 and V is TRBV7-9, with D unclear. V was trimmed by 6 bases and J by 7 bases, leaving 7 bases between them. The CDR3 runs to 12 residues. From germline, CDR1 is SEHNR and CDR2 FQNEAQ (reference sequence). The CDR3 is CASRAENSPLHF. The CDR3 DNA sequence: TGTGCCAGCAGGGCAGAAAATTCACCCCTCCACTTT.

This clone was recorded at least ten times. The chain is built from TRBV11-1 and TRBJ1-6; tentative D call: TRBD1 (5 bases). The V end lost 1 base, the J end lost 7 bases, and 11 bases lay between the germline ends. CDR1 and CDR2 from the germline V gene are SGHAT and FQDESV (reference sequence). The length of the CDR3 is 15 residues. Written as DNA, the CDR3 is TGTGCCAGCAGCTTAGACTGGGGCGGAAATTCACCCCTCCACTTT. It translates to CASSLDWGGNSPLHF.

This clone was observed many times. The rearrangement joins TRBV19 to TRBJ2-3; 7 bases fit TRBD2. This CDR3 region has 15 residues. J gave up 5 bases and V 1 base, and 6 bases lay outside the gene matches. The germline gives CDR1 LNHDA, CDR2 SQIVND (reference sequence). The CDR3 nucleotides read TGTGCCAGTAGTATAGGCGGGAGAGCCCAAGATACGCAGTATTTT. Protein product: CASSIGGRAQDTQYF.

This clone has at least ten counts. One junction end disagrees with the germline gene, perhaps due to a read error. This rearrangement joins TRBV4-1 to TRBJ1-4, with a tentative D call TRBD1 (6 bases). The germline V gene has CDR1 MGHRA and CDR2 YSYEKL. The CDR3 sequence is 15 residues long. CDR3 sequence reads: CTSSTLYGRGEKLFF. The CDR3 region has the DNA TGCACCAGCAGCACCCTATATGGCAGGGGAGAAAAACTGTTTTTT.

This clone was counted at least ten times. This rearrangement joins TRBV6-2 or TRBV6-3 to TRBJ1-4; no reliable D call. Germline CDR1 and CDR2: MNHEY and SVGEGT. This CDR3 has 16 residues. Trimming took 4 bases from V and 2 from J, leaving 14 bases between them. The CDR3 nucleotides are TGTGCCAGCAGTTCCCGGGTAGATTGGACTAATGAAAAACTGTTTTTT. Its translation is CASSSRVDWTNEKLFF.

This clone showed up many times. This chain joins TRBV6-5 and TRBJ2-7; possibly TRBD1 for D (6 bases). The length of the CDR3 is 15 residues. The germline V and J ends were trimmed by 0 bases and 2 bases, with 11 bases remaining between them. Per the germline V gene, CDR1 is MNHEY and CDR2 is SVGAGI. CDR3 region: CASSYSGDKTYEQYF. DNA for the CDR3: TGTGCCAGCAGTTACTCGGGGGACAAAACCTACGAGCAGTACTTC.

This clone was counted ten times or more. The J gene is TRBJ1-6, the V gene TRBV28, with D possibly being TRBD1 (6 bases). The CDR3 has 16 amino acids. The germline CDR1 and CDR2 sequences are MDHEN and SYDVKM. The germline V and J ends were trimmed by 5 bases and 5 bases, with 16 bases remaining between them. The DNA for the CDR3 is TGTGCCAGCAGTAACATACAGGGATGGAATAATTCACCCCTCCACTTT. Its translation is CASSNIQGWNNSPLHF. Based on the CDR3 plus reference TRBV28 and TRBJ1-6, the full variable domain is DVKVTQSSRYLVKRTGEKVFLECVQDMDHENMFWYRQDPGLGLRLIYFSYDVKMKEKGDIPEGYSVSREKKERFSLILESASTNQTSMYLCASSNIQGWNNSPLHFGNGTRLTVT.

This clone was recorded many times. The rearrangement links TRBV12-3 or TRBV12-4 to TRBJ1-4; no firm D call. Between the trimmed V and J ends, which lost 6 bases and 3 bases, there was a span of 14 bases. The CDR3 spans 15 residues. This CDR3 reads CASSLGGGPNEKLFF. In DNA, the CDR3 is TGTGCCAGCAGCCTCGGTGGTGGGCCTAATGAAAAACTGTTTTTT.

This chain links TRBV4-2 with TRBJ2-7, with 7 bases aligning to TRBD1. With V trimmed by 0 bases and J by 1 base, 6 bases remained unmatched. In germline, CDR1 is LGHNA, CDR2 YNFKEQ. The CDR3 sequence is 16 residues long. This CDR3 is CASSQDFGTESYEQYF. DNA of the CDR3: TGTGCCAGCAGCCAAGATTTTGGGACAGAATCCTACGAGCAGTACTTC.

This clone has ten or more counts. The CDR3 region has the DNA TGCGCCAGCAGCCAAGATCCCCCCCTAGCGGGGAGCTCCTACGAGCAGTACTTC. It is translated as CASSQDPPLAGSSYEQYF. The chain combines TRBV4-3 with TRBJ2-7; the match to TRBD2 covers 9 bases. Germline-derived CDR1 and CDR2 are LGHNA and YSLEER. V lost 0 bases and J lost 0; bases outside the gene matches: 9. The CDR3 consists of 18 residues.

Many counts were recorded for this clone. V is TRBV5-1 and J is TRBJ2-7; 10 bases align to TRBD1. The V and J ends lost 0 bases and 5 bases, in that order; junction bases with no gene match: 5. CDR1 is SGHRS and CDR2 is YFSETQ in the germline V gene. The CDR3 consists of 15 residues. The CDR3 region has the DNA TGCGCCAGCAGCTTGGAGGTGGGGACAGGGGACGAGCAGTACTTC. Its translation: CASSLEVGTGDEQYF.

This clone occurred many times. V and J are TRBV6-5 and TRBJ1-4; 7 bases are shared with TRBD1. The CDR3 runs to 15 residues. After removal of 3 bases from V and 5 bases from J, the junction contained 6 bases not matched to a gene. Germline V gene lookup returns CDR1 MNHEY and CDR2 SVGAGI. CDR3 sequence (DNA): TGTGCCAGCAGTTATTCGGGCAGGGGGAATGAAAAACTGTTTTTT. This encodes CASSYSGRGNEKLFF.

The V gene is TRBV11-2, the J gene TRBJ2-2; D is possibly TRBD2 (6 bases). Germline V gives CDR1 SGHAT, CDR2 FQNNGV. The ends were cut back, 6 bases at V and 3 bases at J, with 14 bases in the middle. The CDR3 loop spans 15 amino acids. CDR3 DNA sequence: TGTGCCAGCAGAACCCGGGACTCAGACACCGGGGAGCTGTTTTTT. Translation: CASRTRDSDTGELFF.

This clone showed up just a few times. The J gene is TRBJ2-5, the V gene TRBV13, with TRBD1 as a possible D gene (5 bases). CDR3 length equals 14 residues. Germline assignment: CDR1 PRHDT and CDR2 FYEKMQ (reference sequence). Trimming left V 4 bases short and J 2 bases short, with 11 bases between. CDR3 bases: TGTGCCAGCAGCTCTCAGGGTGGACAAGAGACCCAGTACTTC. Its protein is CASSSQGGQETQYF.

This clone showed up just a few times. In the same sample, other DNA sequences code for this CDR3. The chain uses TRBV6-5 and TRBJ1-5, with D possibly being TRBD1 (6 bases). Trimming shortened V by 0 bases and J by 4 bases, and 13 bases separated the two germline ends. The CDR3 runs 16 residues. The germline gives CDR1 MNHEY, CDR2 SVGAGI. CDR3 DNA sequence: TGTGCCAGCAGTTACTCAGGGAGGGGGGGGAATCAGCCCCAGCATTTT. Protein sequence: CASSYSGRGGNQPQHF.

This clone turned up a few times. This chain connects TRBV2 to TRBJ1-1; 12 nucleotides line up with TRBD1. The CDR3 has 15 residues. V was pared by 7 bases and J by 3 bases, with 6 bases of the junction left unmatched. The germline CDR1 and CDR2 sequences are SNHLY and FYNNEI. CDR3 region: CASKGTGGSHTEAFF. The CDR3 nucleotides are TGTGCCAGCAAGGGGACAGGGGGCTCTCACACTGAAGCTTTCTTT.

The table lists this clone with many counts. The chain couples TRBV4-1 to TRBJ1-6; TRBD1 is a possible D gene (6 bases). The CDR3 covers 18 residues. V was shortened by 1 base and J by 4 bases, with 17 bases between the two germline ends. CDR1 and CDR2 (germline): MGHRA, YSYEKL. The CDR3 region is CASSQALLAGVYNSPLHF. DNA for the CDR3: TGCGCCAGCAGCCAAGCCCTATTGGCAGGGGTGTATAATTCACCCCTCCACTTT.

The chain employs TRBV4-2 and TRBJ2-2; TRBD1 matches 8 bases. Germline V gene sequence: CDR1 LGHNA, CDR2 YNFKEQ. After removal of 0 bases from V and 6 bases from J, the junction contained 6 bases not matched to a gene. This CDR3 contains 16 residues. CDR3 nucleotide sequence: TGTGCCAGCAGCCAAGATCGGGGACAGGTGGCCGGGGAGCTGTTTTTT. It codes for CASSQDRGQVAGELFF.

This clone was recorded at least ten times. The chain links TRBV14 to TRBJ2-2, with 9 positions matching TRBD1. The ends lost 4 bases at V and 7 bases at J; junction bases unmatched: 7. The germline gives CDR1 SGHDN, CDR2 FVKESK. The CDR3 contains 15 residues. CDR3 coding DNA: TGTGCCAGCAGCCTCCTGGGACAGGGTGACGGGGAGCTGTTTTTT. Encoded protein: CASSLLGQGDGELFF.

This clone was observed at least ten times. In DNA, the CDR3 is TGTGCCAGCAGCTTTCCCGGACAGGGGTATGGCTACACCTTC. Its translation: CASSFPGQGYGYTF. This chain connects TRBV7-2 to TRBJ1-2; 9 nucleotides align to TRBD1. After removal of 3 bases from V and 5 bases from J, the junction contained 4 bases not matched to a gene. This CDR3 spans 14 amino acids. The germline gives CDR1 SGHTA, CDR2 FQGNSA.